The present T cell receptor beta chain was sequenced within a study of blood T cell repertoires in COVID-19. The overall study: Donors in the United States, Italy and Spain gave samples during acute or convalescent COVID-19. The analysed material was cDNA or gDNA that came from T cells, B-cell-depleted T cells, or PBMCs.

Points on this clone: Distinct nucleotide sequences in the sample also encode this CDR3.

The germline V and J ends were trimmed by 5 bases and 2 bases, with 10 bases remaining between them. This CDR3 is built from 14 residues. Germline loops: CDR1 SGHVS, CDR2 FQNEAQ. Per the original methods: Nucleated cell counts were estimated from reference gene primer amplification. This table comes from immunoSEQ multiplex PCR, and its TCRdb copy is limited to in-frame clones, with some not included. D and trimming were read from the DNA, whereas the V and J calls and clone size are those reported in that table. The table lists about 250,000 clones, 70% to 90% of them singletons, with around 6.4% in the top ten.

The rearrangement uses TRBV7-8 and TRBJ2-1, with D possibly being TRBD1 (5 bases). The sequenced material came from peripheral blood. The sequence came from a woman between 55 and 75 years old with active or convalescent COVID-19. DNA for the CDR3: TGTGCCAGCAGCCCCTCGACAGCCTACAATGAGCAGTTCTTC. Residues: CASSPSTAYNEQFF.